These 2 T cell receptor beta chains share one sample of origin, sequenced in a study of PD-L1 blockade in urothelial cancer. Produced via immunoSEQ multiplex PCR; TCRdb's table is partial and in-frame only. The data show about 57,000 clones, about 86% seen once. This specimen consisted of PBMCs, obtained around atezolizumab (anti-PD-L1) treatment. These receptors were taken from a man in his fifties or sixties with urothelial cancer.

The rearrangement links TRBV25-1 to TRBJ2-7; 9 bases are a match to TRBD1. With 4 bases clipped from V and 4 bases from J, the junction kept 5 bases outside the gene matches. The CDR3 totals 14 residues. Germline V gene sequence: CDR1 MGHDK, CDR2 SYGVNS. The CDR3 loop reads CASSGRDRAYEQYF. The CDR3 DNA follows: TGTGCCAGCAGTGGCCGGGACAGGGCATACGAGCAGTACTTC.

The V gene is TRBV6-4, the J gene TRBJ2-2; D is ambiguous. CDR3 length equals 14 residues. The germline V and J ends were trimmed by 4 bases and 0 bases, with 6 bases remaining between them. In germline, CDR1 is MRHNA, CDR2 SNTAGT. CDR3 in amino acids: CASSVSANTGELFF. CDR3 DNA: TGTGCCAGCAGTGTGTCAGCGAACACCGGGGAGCTGTTTTTT.